The rows below give T cell receptor beta chains drawn from one sample of a study of T cell changes during pregnancy in multiple sclerosis. Measured with immunoSEQ multiplex PCR; TCRdb has only the in-frame clones, and not every one. This sample yields about 39,000 clones, of which roughly 90% are seen a single time; around 3.9% belongs to the top ten. The source material was CD8+ T cells from peripheral blood mononuclear cells, sampled in the first trimester of pregnancy. These receptor sequences come from a female donor with multiple sclerosis, enrolled in a pregnancy study. Both conserved end residues are part of each CDR3. D genes are given only for firm matches. Part of the rows lack a size; the others show once, few, many or a class for expanded clones.

j_gene | abundance | d_gene | v_gene | CDR3nt | CDR3aa
TRBJ2-7 | - | - | TRBV18 | TGTGCCAGCTCACCGGGCGGGGGCCCTGTGGAGCAGTACTTC | CASSPGGGPVEQYF
TRBJ1-2 | - | - | TRBV5-1 | TGCGCCAGCAGCTTGGGGGGCGTCGACTATGGCTACACCTTC | CASSLGGVDYGYTF
TRBJ2-7 | - | - | TRBV18 | TGTGCCAGCTCACCCTCCCGTAGTGGTAGCGAGCAGTACTTC | CASSPSRSGSEQYF
TRBJ2-6 | - | - | TRBV13 | TGTGCCAGCAGCTCGATCTTAGGGGGTCCACACTCTGGGGCCAACGTCCTGACTTTC | CASSSILGGPHSGANVLTF
TRBJ1-1 | few | - | TRBV27 | TGTGCCACCAAATTGGGGGCTGGAACTGAAGCTTTCTTT | CATKLGAGTEAFF
TRBJ2-1 | - | - | TRBV7-8 | TGTGCCAGCAGCTGGGAGGTGGATGAGCAGTTCTTC | CASSWEVDEQFF
TRBJ1-5 | - | - | TRBV4-2 | TGTGCCAGCAGCCAAGGGGGGGATGGTCAGCCCCAGCATTTT | CASSQGGDGQPQHF
TRBJ2-5 | - | TRBD2 | TRBV13 | TGTGCCAGCAGCCCGAGACTAGCGGGGGGAGAGACCCAGTACTTC | CASSPRLAGGETQYF
TRBJ2-1 | - | TRBD1 | TRBV9 | TGTGCCAGCAGCGAATCGCAGGGGGCACCCTCCTACAATGAGCAGTTCTTC | CASSESQGAPSYNEQFF
TRBJ2-7 | - | TRBD1 | TRBV10-3 | TGTGCCATCGGGACAGGGGATAACTACGAGCAGTACTTC | CAIGTGDNYEQYF
TRBJ2-5 | - | TRBD2 | TRBV5-1 | TGCGCCAGCAGCTTGTGGACTAGCGCCGTAGAGACCCAGTACTTC | CASSLWTSAVETQYF
TRBJ2-3 | once | - | TRBV6-5 | TGTGCCAGCAGGGCCTCACCAGATACGCAGTATTTT | CASRASPDTQYF
TRBJ2-7 | - | - | TRBV7-8 | TGTGCCAGCAGACATCGACAGGACTACGAGCAGTACTTC | CASRHRQDYEQYF
TRBJ1-1 | few | - | TRBV6-1 | TGTGCCAGCAGTGAAGGGGCCGAGACAGGTGCGGCTTTCTTT | CASSEGAETGAAFF
TRBJ2-7 | - | TRBD2 | TRBV6-5 | TGTGCCAGCGCGGGAGGATCAGCTTCCTACGAGCAGTACTTC | CASAGGSASYEQYF
TRBJ2-5 | once | TRBD2 | TRBV7-2 | TGTGCCAGCAGCTTTTTAACGATAGTAGCGGGGGCGCAAGAGACCCAGTACTTC | CASSFLTIVAGAQETQYF
TRBJ2-7 | - | - | TRBV9 | TGTGCCAGCAGCGTGGCAGGATCCTACGAGCAGTACTTC | CASSVAGSYEQYF
TRBJ2-2 | - | - | TRBV27 | TGTGCCAGCAGTGACACGAACACCGGGGAGCTGTTTTTT | CASSDTNTGELFF
TRBJ2-1 | - | - | TRBV7-3 | TGTGCCAGCAGTCAAACGGGACTTCTATCCTACAATGAGCAGTTCTTC | CASSQTGLLSYNEQFF
TRBJ1-3 | once | - | TRBV6-1 | TGTGCCAGCAGTGAACTGGAGGCCTCTGGAAACACCATATATTTT | CASSELEASGNTIYF
TRBJ2-1 | - | - | TRBV6-4 | TGTGCCAGCAGTGACTTGACGACCGGGAATGAGCAGTTCTTC | CASSDLTTGNEQFF
TRBJ2-4 | - | TRBD2 | TRBV5-6 | TGTGCCAGCAGCTCGAAGGGCCAGCGGGATGTCGTAGCCAAAAACATTCAGTACTTC | CASSSKGQRDVVAKNIQYF
TRBJ2-1 | - | TRBD2 | TRBV27 | TGTGCCAGCAGTTTCCTAGCGGGGGGGAACAATGAGCAGTTCTTC | CASSFLAGGNNEQFF
TRBJ2-7 | - | - | TRBV4-1 | TGCGCCAGCAGCCAAGGTCAGGCCTACGAGCAGTACTTC | CASSQGQAYEQYF
TRBJ2-3 | - | - | TRBV27 | TGTGCCAGCAGTCCTACTGAGGATACGCAGTATTTT | CASSPTEDTQYF
TRBJ1-2 | - | - | TRBV15 | TGTGCCACCAGCGACTTTGTCGGGCAGTCAGGGGGCTACACCTTC | CATSDFVGQSGGYTF
TRBJ1-4 | few | TRBD1 | TRBV9 | TGTGCCAGCAGCGTGGACACAGGGGAAACGACTAATGAAAAACTGTTTTTT | CASSVDTGETTNEKLFF
TRBJ1-2 | - | - | TRBV18 | TGTGCCAGCTCACCGCGGCTTCTATGCGGCTACACCTTC | CASSPRLLCGYTF
TRBJ1-4 | - | - | TRBV7-8 | TGTGCCAGCAGCGAAGGAGGCGAAAAACTGTTTTTT | CASSEGGEKLFF
TRBJ1-1 | few | - | TRBV7-9 | TGTGCCAGCAACCAGGGGAACACTGAAGCTTTCTTT | CASNQGNTEAFF
TRBJ1-1 | few | - | TRBV5-1 | TGCGCCAGCAGCTTGCCCATGAACACTGAAGCTTTCTTT | CASSLPMNTEAFF
TRBJ2-7 | - | - | TRBV7-9 | TGTGCCAGCAGCCAACAGGCGGCCGAGCAGTACTTC | CASSQQAAEQYF
TRBJ2-7 | - | TRBD2 | TRBV4-1 | TGCGCCAGCAGCCAGGTCGCGGGGGTCGAAGGGCAGTACTTC | CASSQVAGVEGQYF
TRBJ1-2 | - | TRBD1 | TRBV19 | TGTGCCAGTAGTAACGGGACAGGAATCTATGGCTACACCTTC | CASSNGTGIYGYTF
TRBJ2-1 | once | TRBD1 | TRBV13 | TGTGCCAGCAGCTCACAGGGGAGTAGGAATGAGCAGTTCTTC | CASSSQGSRNEQFF
TRBJ1-4 | - | TRBD1 | TRBV2 | TGTGCCAGCAGTGAAGGCAGGGGGCGACGGCTGTTTTTT | CASSEGRGRRLFF
TRBJ2-3 | - | - | TRBV6-4 | TGTGCCAGCAGTCGGGACTCATCACTCACAGATACGCAGTATTTT | CASSRDSSLTDTQYF
TRBJ2-1 | - | TRBD2 | TRBV15 | TGTGCCACCAGCAGAGGTCCGGGACTAGCGGACTACAATGAGCAGTTCTTC | CATSRGPGLADYNEQFF
TRBJ2-5 | - | - | TRBV10-3 | TGTGCCACCGCGGGACAGTATCAAGAGACCCAGTACTTC | CATAGQYQETQYF
TRBJ2-7 | - | TRBD1 | TRBV27 | TGTGCCAGCAGCCCGGGGGGACAGGGGGCTTCCTACGAGCAGTACTTC | CASSPGGQGASYEQYF